Below, 12 T cell receptor beta chains from the same sample are listed, as sequenced in a study of early T cells in non-severe SARS-CoV-2 infection. TCRdb fed the 5' RACE reads into MiXCR, producing one record per CDR3 protein. The data show 70,000 to 75,000 distinct CDR3 sequences, with more than 9% seen just once and around 3.8% held by the top ten. The sample taken for sequencing was whole blood. Receptors originate from an adult who was a healthcare worker with PCR-confirmed SARS-CoV-2 infection or an uninfected control (not recorded which).

This clonotype was counted ten times or more. V usage is TRBV27 and J usage is TRBJ1-1; D is ambiguous. CDR3 length: 14 amino acids. Deletions cut 7 bases from V and 4 bases from J, with 16 bases between. In germline, CDR1 is MNHEY, CDR2 SMNVEV (reference sequence). CDR3 in amino acids: CASKTPSRSTEAFF. The CDR3 DNA sequence: TGTGCCAGCAAGACCCCGAGCCGGTCCACTGAAGCTTTCTTT.

This clonotype was found many times. The rearrangement uses TRBV4-2 and TRBJ2-1, with 8 bases lining up with TRBD2. CDR3 length equals 16 residues. V was clipped by 4 bases and J by 5 bases; unmatched bases: 10. The V gene's germline CDR1 is LGHNA and CDR2 YNFKEQ. This CDR3 reads CASSPSLTGGDNEQFF. The CDR3 nucleotides read TGTGCCAGCAGCCCCTCCCTAACGGGAGGGGACAATGAGCAGTTCTTC.

This clonotype was detected ten times or more. The chain has TRBV7-2 and TRBJ2-1; D remains ambiguous. V lost 6 bases to trimming and J lost 4 bases, with 10 bases between them. This CDR3 has 13 residues. Per the germline V gene, CDR1 is SGHTA and CDR2 is FQGNSA. CDR3 sequence (DNA): TGTGCCAGCAGTATTAAGGTGTACAATGAGCAGTTCTTC. As protein: CASSIKVYNEQFF.

This clonotype has only a few counts. The chain recombines TRBV28 with TRBJ2-3; 8 bases agree with TRBD1. Germline CDR1 reads MDHEN; CDR2 reads SYDVKM. J lost 8 bases, V lost 6 bases, and 7 bases had no gene match. This CDR3 has 13 amino acids. CDR3 DNA: TGTGCCAGCAGGCTGGGACAGGCCGGTACGCAGTATTTT. It is translated as CASRLGQAGTQYF.

V and J are TRBV6-5 and TRBJ1-4; perhaps TRBD1 as D (6 bases). The CDR3 is 15 residues long. The germline gives CDR1 MNHEY, CDR2 SVGAGI. The ends were cut back, 6 bases at V and 8 bases at J, with 19 bases in the middle. The CDR3 DNA is TGTGCCAGCAGACCAACAGGGCACGGGGGCGAAAAACTGTTTTTT. This gives the protein CASRPTGHGGEKLFF.

This clonotype was detected a few times. The chain recombines TRBV9 with TRBJ2-2, with D unresolved. Germline CDR1 reads SGDLS; CDR2 reads YYNGEE. This CDR3 has 15 residues. V lost 4 bases to trimming and J lost 0 bases, with 10 bases between them. The CDR3 coding sequence is TGTGCCAGCAGCCCGGGTCCTCCGAACACCGGGGAGCTGTTTTTT. The encoded protein is CASSPGPPNTGELFF.

This clonotype has more than one count but fewer than ten. This chain uses TRBV20-1 with TRBJ1-1; possibly TRBD1 for D (5 bases). The CDR3 covers 14 residues. V lost 5 bases and J lost 0, with 13 bases in between. Germline-derived CDR1 and CDR2 are DFQATT and SNEGSKA (reference sequence). CDR3 residues: CSAFGGGLNTEAFF. CDR3 bases: TGCAGTGCTTTCGGGGGGGGGTTGAACACTGAAGCTTTCTTT.

This chain uses TRBV9 with TRBJ2-5, with 9 bases lining up with TRBD1. CDR3 size: 17 residues. CDR1 is SGDLS, CDR2 YYNGEE, per germline. V was clipped by 4 bases and J by 3 bases; unmatched bases: 13. CDR3 residues: CASSPGTGYKREETQYF. CDR3 DNA sequence: TGTGCCAGCAGCCCAGGGACAGGGTACAAGAGGGAAGAGACCCAGTACTTC. Looking up the rest from reference TRBV9 and TRBJ2-5 gives the full variable domain: DSGVTQTPKHLITATGQRVTLRCSPRSGDLSVYWYQQSLDQGLQFLIQYYNGEERAKGNILERFSAQQFPDLHSELNLSSLELGDSALYFCASSPGTGYKREETQYFGPGTRLLVL.

This clonotype was seen more than once but under ten times. The J gene is TRBJ1-5, the V gene TRBV7-2; 7 nucleotides align to TRBD1. The CDR3 extends over 15 amino acids. Germline CDR1 reads SGHTA; CDR2 reads FQGNSA. Trimming removed 5 bases from V and 3 bases from J; junction bases left unmatched: 7. The CDR3 sequence is CASSPPGTANQPQHF. The DNA for the CDR3 is TGTGCCAGCAGCCCGCCTGGGACAGCCAATCAGCCCCAGCATTTT.

The V gene is TRBV6-5, the J gene TRBJ1-2; D is possibly TRBD1 (6 bases). This CDR3 spans 15 amino acids. Germline V gene data show CDR1 as MNHEY and CDR2 as SVGAGI. V was pared by 7 bases and J by 3 bases, with 18 bases between. The CDR3 is CASTRGSGGDYGYTF. In nucleotides, the CDR3 is TGTGCCAGCACTCGGGGTTCGGGGGGCGACTATGGCTACACCTTC.

A few counts support this clonotype. The chain couples TRBV7-2 to TRBJ2-7, with 10 bases identical to TRBD1. Germline CDR1 is SGHTA and CDR2 is FQGNSA. The CDR3 runs to 15 residues. Trimming removed 3 bases from V and 4 bases from J; junction bases left unmatched: 6. The CDR3 loop is CASSLATGGEYEQYF. For the CDR3, the DNA is TGTGCCAGCAGCTTGGCGACAGGGGGCGAGTACGAGCAGTACTTC. Combining the CDR3 with reference TRBV7-2 and TRBJ2-7 gives the whole variable domain GAGVSQSPSNKVTEKGKDVELRCDPISGHTALYWYRQSLGQGLEFLIYFQGNSAPDKSGLPSDRFSAERTGGSVSTLTIQRTQQEDSAVYLCASSLATGGEYEQYFGPGTRLTVT.

This clonotype occurred many times. The chain carries TRBV7-2 and TRBJ1-5; D call uncertain. The germline V gene encodes CDR1 SGHTA and CDR2 FQGNSA. V was shortened by 5 bases and J by 7 bases, with 15 bases between the two germline ends. The CDR3 length is 14 residues. This CDR3 reads CASSRLVGGQPQHF. DNA of the CDR3: TGTGCCAGCAGCCGACTTGTAGGTGGCCAGCCCCAGCATTTT. Combining the CDR3 with reference TRBV7-2 and TRBJ1-5 gives the whole variable domain GAGVSQSPSNKVTEKGKDVELRCDPISGHTALYWYRQSLGQGLEFLIYFQGNSAPDKSGLPSDRFSAERTGGSVSTLTIQRTQQEDSAVYLCASSRLVGGQPQHFGDGTRLSIL.